The following is a TCR beta chain sequence with its context. TCRdb recomputed calls from the RT-PCR reads with MiXCR, one row per CDR3 protein. The sample carries 710,000 or so distinct CDR3 sequences, approximately 15% recorded once. The entry originates in a study of response to subunit inactivated influenza vaccine. CDR1 is GTSNPN, CDR2 SVGIG, per germline (reference sequence). The CDR3 loop spans 16 amino acids. Trimming cost V 0 bases and J 9 bases, with 21 bases left between them. The genes are TRBV30 and TRBJ2-1, with a possible D match to TRBD2 (5 bases). The clonotype originates from a man in his forties or fifties who received an inactivated influenza vaccine. Sequencing used PBMCs from blood, obtained approximately 13 days after vaccination. CDR3 nucleotides: TGTGCCTGGAGTGTATTCGGCTCACTGGAGGTTCGTGAGCAGTTCTTC. Encoded protein: CAWSVFGSLEVREQFF.